This T cell receptor (beta chain) was captured by sequencing in a study of early T cells in non-severe SARS-CoV-2 infection. Turning to the study itself: Sequencing input comprised bulk RNA from unsorted whole blood; chain pairing was not available. Whole-study findings and limits: Matching against VDJdb likely underestimated virus-specific expansions, favoring anti-spike CD8.

As part of library construction, unique molecular identifiers were attached to individual cDNA molecules. Each CDR3 protein gets one entry after TCRdb re-called the 5' RACE reads with MiXCR. This sample has tens of thousands of distinct CDR3 sequences; less than 15% occur once, and the top ten carry about 3.9%. In regard to this clonotype: Antigen unknown.

This clonotype was obtained from an adult who was a healthcare worker with PCR-confirmed SARS-CoV-2 infection or an uninfected control (not recorded which). The sample consisted of whole blood.

The CDR3 loop is CASSGPLEQYF. The DNA of the CDR3 is TGTGCCAGCAGTGGCCCCCTCGAGCAGTACTTC. The chain is built from TRBV28 and TRBJ2-7; D unclear. CDR3 length: 11 residues. V was trimmed by 5 bases and J by 6 bases, leaving 8 bases between them. Germline CDR1 and CDR2: MDHEN and SYDVKM.